This record covers a single T cell receptor (beta chain). There is no known antigen for this receptor. No much larger clone is present one base from it, and per-base qualities are unavailable. Library preparation was by the immunoSEQ multiplex PCR assay. The study's own analysis went as follows. A statistical classification framework was developed to diagnose cytomegalovirus status using the catalog of TCR beta chain sequences. The source is immuneACCESS, and TCRdb retained only in-frame sequences with V and J called. Part of the clones is not carried over; for the studies checked, unresolved V genes explain less than half of this, and the remainder is unexplained. The D gene and trimming were derived from the DNA, and the V and J assignments and clone size from that table. In all, the sample holds about 130,000 clones, and nearly 90% of those were seen once. Clones ranked in the top ten supply approximately 1.2% of the sample.

From its cysteine to its phenylalanine, the CDR3 spans 14 amino acids. Only the CDR3 DNA is retained, 42 bases long and in frame from the first base. The germline V gene supplies CDR1 SNHLY and CDR2 FYNNEI. A distance of 18 bases separates the germline ends of V and J, which lose 8 bases and 5 bases respectively. This sample is drawn from a study of cytomegalovirus exposure and HLA in healthy donors (dated 2017 in TCRdb). Background for the entire study: The 666 repertoires of the first cohort and the roughly 120 validation repertoires were produced on the same platform, according to a later analysis. The study was designed to test whether signatures of past pathogen exposure could be identified by cataloging public T cell receptors. Besides the first cohort of 500 to 700 subjects, a separate validation cohort made up of 120 different subjects was used. To predict cytomegalovirus infection status, the study combined high-throughput TCR immunosequencing, statistical association of individual TCRs with disease status, and machine learning.

The donors belonged to the validation cohort of approximately 130 subjects, which was separate from the roughly 670-subject first cohort. What the work shows at the level of the full study, not this receptor alone: In vitro tests confirmed that a few of the cytomegalovirus-associated TCR beta chains recognize cytomegalovirus antigens. The authors suggested that the approach could potentially be generalized to other disease states and immunological phenotypes. All 110 or so repertoires were used to score co-occurrence in the validation cohort in a later analysis, because that analysis had no HLA typing for the cohort. Of the cluster scores, around 95% were above 0 in a later analysis, which found that TCRs clustered in the first cohort also tended to co-occur in the 90 to 150 validation repertoires. Most TCR sequences were observed very rarely across donors, whereas some public TCRs were present in many individuals. The classifier was reported to diagnose cytomegalovirus status with high specificity and sensitivity in both the original and validation cohorts. The study gave a list of about 150 TCR beta chains associated with cytomegalovirus.

The rearranged segments are TRBV2 and TRBJ2-5, with a weak D call of TRBD1 (5 bases match). The sequence came from a woman aged 18-29 years in good health and CMV-seronegative. Sequenced: PBMCs. The DNA sequence reads TGTGCCAGCCAGGGTACCATACCCCAGGAGACCCAGTACTTC. Translated, this gives CASQGTIPQETQYF.